The present entry profiles one T cell receptor (beta chain) with its context. The authors' processing: Amplification of reference gene primers was used by the study to estimate nucleated cell counts. Libraries were prepared by immunoSEQ multiplex PCR; TCRdb keeps only in-frame clonotypes and omits some of them. V, J and clone size derive from that table, while D and trimming were established from the DNA sequence. The sample yields about 270,000 clones, roughly 91% seen once. This entry belongs to a study of blood T cell repertoires in COVID-19. Overall study context: Collection of acute and convalescent COVID-19 samples took place in the United States, Italy and Spain. The cDNA or gDNA used as material had been derived from T cells, B-cell-depleted T cells, or PBMCs.

With V trimmed by 4 bases and J by 7 bases, 5 bases remained unmatched. The CDR3 runs 15 residues. Germline CDR1 reads SGHTA; CDR2 reads FQGNSA. Material for sequencing was PBMCs or T cells enriched from blood (not recorded which). The chain combines TRBV7-2 with TRBJ1-6; 9 nucleotides match TRBD1. This TCR derives from a woman aged 55 to 70 in a cohort exposed to, infected with or recovered from COVID-19 (not recorded which). CDR3 nucleotides: TGTGCCAGCAGCTCTCTCGGACAGGGGAATTCACCCCTCCACTTT. Translated: CASSSLGQGNSPLHF.